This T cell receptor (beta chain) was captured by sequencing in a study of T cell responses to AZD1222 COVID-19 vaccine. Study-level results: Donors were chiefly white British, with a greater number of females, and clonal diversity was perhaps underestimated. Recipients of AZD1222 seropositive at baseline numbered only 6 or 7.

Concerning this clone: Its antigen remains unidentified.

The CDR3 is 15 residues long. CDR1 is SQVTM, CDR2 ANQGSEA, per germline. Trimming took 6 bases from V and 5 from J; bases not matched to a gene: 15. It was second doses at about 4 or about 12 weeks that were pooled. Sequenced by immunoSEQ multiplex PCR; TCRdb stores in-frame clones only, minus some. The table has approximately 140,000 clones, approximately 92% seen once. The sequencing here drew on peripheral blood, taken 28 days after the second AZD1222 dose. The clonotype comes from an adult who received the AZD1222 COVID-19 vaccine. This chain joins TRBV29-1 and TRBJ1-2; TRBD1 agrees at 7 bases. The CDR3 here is CSVGDTGTDPYGYTF. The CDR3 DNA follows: TGCAGCGTCGGCGATACCGGGACAGACCCATATGGCTACACCTTC.